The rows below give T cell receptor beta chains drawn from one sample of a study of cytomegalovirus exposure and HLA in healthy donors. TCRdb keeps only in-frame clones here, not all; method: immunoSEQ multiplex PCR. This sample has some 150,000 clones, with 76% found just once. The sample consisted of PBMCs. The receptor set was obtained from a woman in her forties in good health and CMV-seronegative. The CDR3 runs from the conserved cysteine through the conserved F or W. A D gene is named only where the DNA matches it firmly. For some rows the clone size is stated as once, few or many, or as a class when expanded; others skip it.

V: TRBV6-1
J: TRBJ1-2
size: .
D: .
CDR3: CASSELVPDNGYTF
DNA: TGTGCCAGCAGTGAATTGGTTCCGGACAATGGCTACACCTTC

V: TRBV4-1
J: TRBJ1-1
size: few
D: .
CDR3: CASSPQTALMNTEAFF
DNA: TGCGCCAGCAGCCCACAAACAGCCCTCATGAACACTGAAGCTTTCTTT

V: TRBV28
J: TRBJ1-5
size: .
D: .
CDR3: CASSLSGQPQHF
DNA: TGTGCCAGCAGTTTATCAGGGCAGCCCCAGCATTTT

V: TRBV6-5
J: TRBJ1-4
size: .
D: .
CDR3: CASSYLGATNEKLFF
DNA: TGTGCCAGCAGTTACTTAGGGGCAACTAATGAAAAACTGTTTTTT

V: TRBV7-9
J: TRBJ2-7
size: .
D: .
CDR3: CASSPPAGGFYEQYF
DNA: TGTGCCAGCAGCCCCCCAGCAGGGGGGTTCTACGAGCAGTACTTC

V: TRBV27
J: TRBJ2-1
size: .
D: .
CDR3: CASSLRVGGSSYNEQFF
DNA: TGTGCCAGCAGTTTGCGGGTCGGGGGTAGCTCCTACAATGAGCAGTTCTTC

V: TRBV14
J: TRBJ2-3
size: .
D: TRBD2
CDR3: CASSQARGGTTDTQYF
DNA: TGTGCCAGCAGCCAAGCCCGGGGGGGGACCACAGATACGCAGTATTTT

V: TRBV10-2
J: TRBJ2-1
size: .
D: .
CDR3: CASSDSYNEQFF
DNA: TGCGCCAGCAGTGACAGTTACAATGAGCAGTTCTTC

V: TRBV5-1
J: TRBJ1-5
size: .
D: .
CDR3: CASSFTAGSNQPQHF
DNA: TGCGCCAGCAGCTTTACGGCGGGGAGCAATCAGCCCCAGCATTTT

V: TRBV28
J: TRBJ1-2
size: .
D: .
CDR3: CASSLTPQSTYGYTF
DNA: TGTGCCAGCAGTTTAACCCCACAGAGTACGTATGGCTACACCTTC

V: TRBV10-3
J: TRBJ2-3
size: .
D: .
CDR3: CAISEVRTGTDTQYF
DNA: TGTGCCATCAGTGAAGTCAGGACAGGCACAGATACGCAGTATTTT

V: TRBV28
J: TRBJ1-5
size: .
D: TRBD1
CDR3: CASSYRGQGFQPQHF
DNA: TGTGCCAGCAGTTACCGAGGACAGGGGTTTCAGCCCCAGCATTTT

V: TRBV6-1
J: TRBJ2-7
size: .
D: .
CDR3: CASSELQGSSYEQYF
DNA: TGTGCCAGCAGTGAACTCCAGGGGAGCTCCTACGAGCAGTACTTC

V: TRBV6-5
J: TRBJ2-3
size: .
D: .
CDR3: CASKGYRKTDTQYF
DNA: TGTGCCAGCAAGGGGTACAGGAAGACAGATACGCAGTATTTT

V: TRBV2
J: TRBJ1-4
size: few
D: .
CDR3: CASSDHRVNEKLFF
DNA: TGTGCCAGCAGTGATCACAGGGTCAATGAAAAACTGTTTTTT

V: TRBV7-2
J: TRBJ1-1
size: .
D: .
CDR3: CASSTQEDTEAFF
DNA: TGTGCCAGCAGCACCCAGGAGGACACTGAAGCTTTCTTT

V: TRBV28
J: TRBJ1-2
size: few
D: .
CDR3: CASSIPGWNYGYTF
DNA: TGTGCCAGCAGTATACCCGGGTGGAACTATGGCTACACCTTC

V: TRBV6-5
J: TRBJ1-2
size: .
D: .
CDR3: CASSYSSTELYGYTF
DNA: TGTGCCAGCAGTTACTCGAGTACAGAGCTATATGGCTACACCTTC

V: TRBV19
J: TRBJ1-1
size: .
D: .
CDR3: CASSIASTGNTEAFF
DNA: TGTGCCAGTAGTATAGCCTCGACAGGGAACACTGAAGCTTTCTTT

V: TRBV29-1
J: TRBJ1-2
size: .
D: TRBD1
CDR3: CSVAPGQGRDYGYTF
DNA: TGCAGCGTTGCCCCCGGACAGGGGAGGGACTATGGCTACACCTTC

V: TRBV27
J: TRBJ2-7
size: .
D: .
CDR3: CASSFTRGPSYEQYF
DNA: TGTGCCAGCAGTTTTACAAGGGGCCCCTCCTACGAGCAGTACTTC

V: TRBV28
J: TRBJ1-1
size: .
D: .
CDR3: CASSLHGHPEAFF
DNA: TGTGCCAGCAGTTTGCATGGGCACCCTGAAGCTTTCTTT

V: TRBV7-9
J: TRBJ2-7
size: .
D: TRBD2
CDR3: CASSPTKLAGYEQYF
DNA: TGTGCCAGCAGCCCTACAAAACTAGCGGGATACGAGCAGTACTTC

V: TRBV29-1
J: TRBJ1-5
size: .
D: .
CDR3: CSVELGGNQPQHF
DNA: TGCAGCGTTGAATTGGGGGGAAATCAGCCCCAGCATTTT

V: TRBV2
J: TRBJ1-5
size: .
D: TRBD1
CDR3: CASSRIQGKNQPQHF
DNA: TGTGCCAGCAGTCGAATACAGGGGAAAAATCAGCCCCAGCATTTT

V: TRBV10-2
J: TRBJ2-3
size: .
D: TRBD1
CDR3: CASSDTRGTDTQYF
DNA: TGCGCCAGCAGCGATACCAGGGGGACAGATACGCAGTATTTT

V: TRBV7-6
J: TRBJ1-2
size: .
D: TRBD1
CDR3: CASSHDRADGYTF
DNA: TGTGCCAGCAGCCACGACAGGGCGGATGGCTACACCTTC

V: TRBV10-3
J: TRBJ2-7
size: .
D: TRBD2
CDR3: CATGLGAGGVSYEQYF
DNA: TGTGCCACCGGGTTAGGAGCGGGAGGCGTCTCCTACGAGCAGTACTTC

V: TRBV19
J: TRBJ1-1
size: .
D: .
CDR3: CASSIGEWGTEAFF
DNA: TGTGCCAGTAGTATTGGGGAGTGGGGCACTGAAGCTTTCTTT

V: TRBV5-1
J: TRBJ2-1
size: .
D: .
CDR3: CASSLGTNSYNEQFF
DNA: TGCGCCAGCAGCTTGGGGACTAACTCCTACAATGAGCAGTTCTTC

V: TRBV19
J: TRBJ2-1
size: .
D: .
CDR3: CASKGVGSSYNEQFF
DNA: TGTGCCAGTAAGGGAGTGGGGAGCTCCTACAATGAGCAGTTCTTC

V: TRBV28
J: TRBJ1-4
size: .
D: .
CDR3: CASSTGLEGEKLFF
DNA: TGTGCCAGCAGTACGGGTCTCGAGGGTGAAAAACTGTTTTTT

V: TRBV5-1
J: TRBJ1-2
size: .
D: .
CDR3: CASSLATSNYGYTF
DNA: TGCGCCAGCAGCTTGGCGACTTCTAACTATGGCTATACCTTC